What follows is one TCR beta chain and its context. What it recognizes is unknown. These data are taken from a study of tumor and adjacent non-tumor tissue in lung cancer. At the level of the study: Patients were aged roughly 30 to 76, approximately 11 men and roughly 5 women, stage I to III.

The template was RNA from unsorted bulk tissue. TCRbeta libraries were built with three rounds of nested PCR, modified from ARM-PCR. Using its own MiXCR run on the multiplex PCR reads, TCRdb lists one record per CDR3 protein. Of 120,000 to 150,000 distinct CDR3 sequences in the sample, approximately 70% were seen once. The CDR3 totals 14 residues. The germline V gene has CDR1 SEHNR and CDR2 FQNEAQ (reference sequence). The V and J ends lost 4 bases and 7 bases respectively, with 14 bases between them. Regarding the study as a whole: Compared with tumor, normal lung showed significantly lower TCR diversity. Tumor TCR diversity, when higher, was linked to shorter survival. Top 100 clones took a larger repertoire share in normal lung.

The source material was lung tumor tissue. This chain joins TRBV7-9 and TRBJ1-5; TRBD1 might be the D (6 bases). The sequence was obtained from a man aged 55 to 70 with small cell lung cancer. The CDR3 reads CASSSPGAWQPQHF. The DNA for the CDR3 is TGTGCCAGCAGCTCACCAGGGGCATGGCAGCCCCAGCATTTT.